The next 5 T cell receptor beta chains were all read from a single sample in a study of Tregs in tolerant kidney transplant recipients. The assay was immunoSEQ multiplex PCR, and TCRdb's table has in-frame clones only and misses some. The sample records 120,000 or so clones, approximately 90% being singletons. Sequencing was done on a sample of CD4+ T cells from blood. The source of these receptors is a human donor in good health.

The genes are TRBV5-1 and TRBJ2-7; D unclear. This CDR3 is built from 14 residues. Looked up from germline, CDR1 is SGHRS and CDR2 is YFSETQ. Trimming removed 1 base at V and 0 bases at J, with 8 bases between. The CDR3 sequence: CASSLSPSSYEQYF. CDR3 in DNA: TGCGCCAGCAGCTTGTCTCCTTCCTCCTACGAGCAGTACTTC.

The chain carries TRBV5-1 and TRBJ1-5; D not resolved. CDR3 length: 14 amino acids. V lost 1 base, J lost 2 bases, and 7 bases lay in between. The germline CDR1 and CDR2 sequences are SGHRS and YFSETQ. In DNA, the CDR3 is TGCGCCAGCAGCTTGTACTCAGGCAATCAGCCCCAGCATTTT. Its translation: CASSLYSGNQPQHF. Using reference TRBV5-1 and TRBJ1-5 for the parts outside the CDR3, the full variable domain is KAGVTQTPRYLIKTRGQQVTLSCSPISGHRSVSWYQQTPGQGLQFLFEYFSETQRNKGNFPGRFSGRQFSNSRSEMNVSTLELGDSALYLCASSLYSGNQPQHFGDGTRLSIL.

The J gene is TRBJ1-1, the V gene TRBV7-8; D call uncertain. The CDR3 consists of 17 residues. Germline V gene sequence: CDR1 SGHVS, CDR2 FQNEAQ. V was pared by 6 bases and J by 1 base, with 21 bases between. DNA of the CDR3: TGTGCCAGCAGTCGTAATGCCCCGGGTGAGAGGAACACTGAAGCTTTCTTT. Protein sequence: CASSRNAPGERNTEAFF.

The CDR3 reads CASSQAKNTGELFF. The CDR3 bases are TGTGCCAGCAGCCAAGCGAAGAACACCGGGGAGCTGTTTTTT. This sequence joins TRBV4-2 and TRBJ2-2; no clear D gene. The germline V and J ends were trimmed by 1 base and 1 base, with 4 bases remaining between them. Looked up from germline, CDR1 is LGHNA and CDR2 is YNFKEQ. The CDR3 runs to 14 residues.

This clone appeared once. The CDR3 sequence: CASSLHTKNTGELFF. As DNA, the CDR3 is TGTGCCAGCAGCTTGCACACAAAGAACACCGGGGAGCTGTTTTTT. This rearrangement joins TRBV5-6 to TRBJ2-2; no reliable D call. Trimming left V 1 base short and J 1 base short, with 8 bases between. CDR3 length: 15 amino acids. From germline, CDR1 is SGHDT and CDR2 YYEEEE.